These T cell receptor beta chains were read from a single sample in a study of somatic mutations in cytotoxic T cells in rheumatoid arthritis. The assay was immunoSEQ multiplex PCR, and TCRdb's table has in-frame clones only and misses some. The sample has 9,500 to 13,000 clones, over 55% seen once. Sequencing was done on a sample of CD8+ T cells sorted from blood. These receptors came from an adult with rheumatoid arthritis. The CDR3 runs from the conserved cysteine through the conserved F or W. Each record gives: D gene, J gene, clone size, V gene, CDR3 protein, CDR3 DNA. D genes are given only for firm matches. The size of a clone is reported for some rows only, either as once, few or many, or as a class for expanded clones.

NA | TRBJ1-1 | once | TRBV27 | CASRSFHTEAFF | TGTGCCAGCCGCAGCTTTCACACTGAAGCTTTCTTT
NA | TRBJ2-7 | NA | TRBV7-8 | CASSNSSGQYF | TGTGCCAGCAGCAACTCTTCCGGGCAGTACTTC
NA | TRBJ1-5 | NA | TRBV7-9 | CASSLSGGNQPQHF | TGTGCCAGCAGCTTAAGTGGAGGCAATCAGCCCCAGCATTTT
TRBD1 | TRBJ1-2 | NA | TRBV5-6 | CASSLEGQGISYGYTF | TGTGCCAGCAGCTTGGAGGGACAGGGGATTTCTTATGGCTACACCTTC
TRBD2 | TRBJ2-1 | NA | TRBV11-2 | CASSSFLAGVSNEQFF | TGTGCCAGCAGCTCCTTCCTAGCGGGGGTAAGCAATGAGCAGTTCTTC
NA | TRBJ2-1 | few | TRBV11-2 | CASSHPGNEQFF | TGTGCCAGCAGCCATCCGGGCAATGAGCAGTTCTTC
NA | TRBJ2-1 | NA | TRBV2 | CASTRNQGNEQFF | TGTGCCAGCACAAGAAATCAGGGCAATGAGCAGTTCTTC
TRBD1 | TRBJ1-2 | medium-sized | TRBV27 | CASSSPGQGEDGYTF | TGTGCCAGCAGTTCACCGGGACAGGGGGAAGATGGCTACACCTTC
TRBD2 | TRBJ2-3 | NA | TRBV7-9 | CASSLEGLAGDTQYF | TGTGCCAGCAGCTTAGAGGGACTAGCAGGAGATACGCAGTATTTT
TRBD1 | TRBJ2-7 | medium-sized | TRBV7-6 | CASSPGGEQYF | TGTGCCAGCAGCCCAGGGGGCGAGCAGTACTTC
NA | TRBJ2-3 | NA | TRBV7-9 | CASSPLGLFNTDTQYF | TGTGCCAGCAGCCCTCTCGGACTGTTCAACACAGATACGCAGTATTTT
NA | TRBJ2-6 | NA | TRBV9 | CASSVAQGWANVLTF | TGTGCCAGCAGCGTAGCCCAGGGCTGGGCCAACGTCCTGACTTTC
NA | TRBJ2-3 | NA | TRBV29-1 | CSVAGAYGNTDTQYF | TGCAGCGTTGCAGGTGCCTACGGCAACACAGATACGCAGTATTTT
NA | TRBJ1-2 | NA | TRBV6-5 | CASSPSLGGYTF | TGTGCCAGCAGTCCCTCCCTGGGTGGCTACACCTTC
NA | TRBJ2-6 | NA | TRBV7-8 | CASSSRGGPRANVLTF | TGTGCCAGCAGCTCCAGGGGTGGTCCGAGGGCCAACGTCCTGACTTTC
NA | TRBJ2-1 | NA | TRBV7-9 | CASSPTRDNNEQFF | TGTGCCAGCAGCCCAACCAGGGACAACAATGAGCAGTTCTTC
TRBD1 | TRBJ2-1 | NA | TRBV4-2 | CASSQDGQGSYNEQFF | TGTGCCAGCAGCCAAGATGGACAGGGCTCCTACAATGAGCAGTTCTTC
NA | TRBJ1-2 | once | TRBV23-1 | CASSQMGVVGAGYTF | TGCGCCAGCAGTCAAATGGGGGTCGTTGGGGCTGGCTACACCTTC
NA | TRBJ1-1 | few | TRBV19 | CASSIGIEAFF | TGTGCCAGTAGTATCGGCATTGAAGCTTTCTTT
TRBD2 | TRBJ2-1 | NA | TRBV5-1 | CASSQTSGPFHEQFF | TGCGCCAGCAGCCAGACTAGCGGGCCCTTCCATGAGCAGTTCTTC
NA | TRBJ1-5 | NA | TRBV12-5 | CASGSDLGPGTYSNQPQHF | TGTGCTAGTGGTTCCGACTTAGGGCCGGGCACATATAGCAATCAGCCCCAGCATTTT
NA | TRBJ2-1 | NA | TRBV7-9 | CASTRGGNEQFF | TGTGCCAGCACTCGGGGAGGCAATGAGCAGTTCTTC
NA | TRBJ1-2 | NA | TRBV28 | CASSNPTQRQAANYGYTF | TGTGCCAGCAGTAACCCAACCCAAAGACAGGCTGCTAACTATGGCTACACCTTC
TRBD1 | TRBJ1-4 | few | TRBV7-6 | CASSLATGTGALEKLFF | TGTGCCAGCAGCTTAGCGACCGGGACAGGAGCGCTTGAAAAACTGTTTTTT
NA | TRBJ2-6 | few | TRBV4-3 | CASSQGMGSGANVLTF | TGCGCCAGCAGTCAGGGGATGGGGTCGGGGGCCAACGTCCTGACTTTC
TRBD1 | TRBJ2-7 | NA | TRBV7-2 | CASSAAGGPPGEQYF | TGTGCCAGCAGCGCTGCAGGGGGTCCCCCTGGCGAGCAGTACTTC
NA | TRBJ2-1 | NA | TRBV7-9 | CASSPPAKVLTLYDEQFF | TGTGCCAGCAGTCCCCCGGCAAAGGTATTAACTCTGTACGATGAGCAGTTCTTC
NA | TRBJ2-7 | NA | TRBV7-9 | CASSTQLYEQYF | TGTGCCAGCAGCACCCAACTATACGAGCAGTACTTC
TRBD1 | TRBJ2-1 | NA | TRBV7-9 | CASSLGQGDQDEQFF | TGTGCCAGCAGCCTGGGACAGGGGGACCAGGATGAGCAGTTCTTC
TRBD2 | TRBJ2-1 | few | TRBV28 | CASSRAGERNEQFF | TGTGCCAGCAGCAGAGCGGGGGAACGGAATGAGCAGTTCTTC
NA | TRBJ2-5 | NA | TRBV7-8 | CASSPQQGRQETQYF | TGTGCCAGCAGCCCACAACAGGGTAGACAGGAGACCCAGTACTTC
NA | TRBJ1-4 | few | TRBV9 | CASSAMTGKLFF | TGTGCCAGCAGCGCTATGACTGGAAAACTGTTTTTT
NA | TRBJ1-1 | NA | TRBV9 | CASSVVAGGWTEAFF | TGTGCCAGCAGCGTAGTCGCTGGGGGGTGGACTGAAGCTTTCTTT
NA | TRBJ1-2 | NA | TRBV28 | CASLDRYNYGYTF | TGTGCCAGCCTCGATAGATATAACTATGGCTACACCTTC